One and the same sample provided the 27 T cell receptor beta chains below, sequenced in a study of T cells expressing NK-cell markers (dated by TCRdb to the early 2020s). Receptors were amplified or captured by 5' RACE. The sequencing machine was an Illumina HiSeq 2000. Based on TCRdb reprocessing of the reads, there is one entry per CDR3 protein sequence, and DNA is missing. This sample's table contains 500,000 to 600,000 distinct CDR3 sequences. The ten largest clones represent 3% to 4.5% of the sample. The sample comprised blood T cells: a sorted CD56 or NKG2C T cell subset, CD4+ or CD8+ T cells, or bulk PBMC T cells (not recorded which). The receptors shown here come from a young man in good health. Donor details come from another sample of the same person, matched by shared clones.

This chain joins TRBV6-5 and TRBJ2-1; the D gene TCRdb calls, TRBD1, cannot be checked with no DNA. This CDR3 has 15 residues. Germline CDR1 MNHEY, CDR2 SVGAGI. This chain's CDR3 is CASSYGGPIYNEQFF.

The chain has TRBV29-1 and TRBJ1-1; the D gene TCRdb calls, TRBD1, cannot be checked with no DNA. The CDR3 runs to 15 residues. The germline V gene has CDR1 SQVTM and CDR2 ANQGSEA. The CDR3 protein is CSVDRNRAENTEAFF.

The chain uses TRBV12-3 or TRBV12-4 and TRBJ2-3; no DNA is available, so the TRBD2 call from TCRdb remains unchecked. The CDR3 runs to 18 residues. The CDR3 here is CASSLALGTSSSTDTQYF.

The chain's CDR3 is CATTKEGRGTDTQYF. The chain has TRBV15 and TRBJ2-3; TCRdb gives TRBD2 as the D gene, but with no DNA this cannot be confirmed. This CDR3 region has 15 residues. Germline CDR1 is LNHNV and CDR2 is YYDKDF (reference sequence).

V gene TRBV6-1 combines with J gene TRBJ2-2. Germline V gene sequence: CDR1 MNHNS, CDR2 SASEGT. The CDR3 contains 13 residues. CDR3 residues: CASSRTYTGELFF.

The CDR3 here is CASSLFQGYYEQYF. The chain has TRBV27 and TRBJ2-7. The CDR3 consists of 14 residues. Germline loops: CDR1 MNHEY, CDR2 SMNVEV (reference sequence).

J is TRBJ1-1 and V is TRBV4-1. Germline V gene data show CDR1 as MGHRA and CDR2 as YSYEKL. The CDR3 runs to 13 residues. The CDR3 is CASSQEGRAEAFF.

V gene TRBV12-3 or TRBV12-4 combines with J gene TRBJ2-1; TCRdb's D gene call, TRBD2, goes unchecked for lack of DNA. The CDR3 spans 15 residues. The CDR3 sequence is CASTPGTSQIFEQFF.

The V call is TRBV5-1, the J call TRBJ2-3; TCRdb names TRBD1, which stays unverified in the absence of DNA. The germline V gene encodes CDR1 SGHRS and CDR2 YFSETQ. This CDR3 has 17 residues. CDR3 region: CASSERRDRGRGDTQYF.

CDR3 loop: CASTPDLAGGRGETQYF. The J gene is TRBJ2-5, the V gene TRBV7-9; the D call of TRBD2 rests on TCRdb alone, since no DNA is present to check it. Germline loops: CDR1 SEHNR, CDR2 FQNEAQ (reference sequence). The CDR3 extends over 17 amino acids.

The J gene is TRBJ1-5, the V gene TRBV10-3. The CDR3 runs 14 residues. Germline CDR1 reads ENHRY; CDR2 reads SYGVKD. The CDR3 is CAISGGGPYQPQHF.

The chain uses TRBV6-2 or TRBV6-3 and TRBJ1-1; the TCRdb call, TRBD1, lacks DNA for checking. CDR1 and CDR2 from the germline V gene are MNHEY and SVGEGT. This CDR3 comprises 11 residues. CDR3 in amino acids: CASGRDTEAFF.

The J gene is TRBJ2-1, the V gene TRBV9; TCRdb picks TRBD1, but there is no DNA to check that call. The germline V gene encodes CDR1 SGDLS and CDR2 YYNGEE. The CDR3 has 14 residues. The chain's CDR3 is CASSVSAPGDEQFF.

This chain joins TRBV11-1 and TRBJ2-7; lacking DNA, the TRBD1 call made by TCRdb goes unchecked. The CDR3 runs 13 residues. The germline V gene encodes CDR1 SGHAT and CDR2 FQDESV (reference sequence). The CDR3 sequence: CASSLGPTDEQYF.

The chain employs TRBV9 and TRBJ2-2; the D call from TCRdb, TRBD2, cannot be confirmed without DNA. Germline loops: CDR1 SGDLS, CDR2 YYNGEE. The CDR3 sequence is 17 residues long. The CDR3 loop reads CASSVPGTSGNTGELFF.

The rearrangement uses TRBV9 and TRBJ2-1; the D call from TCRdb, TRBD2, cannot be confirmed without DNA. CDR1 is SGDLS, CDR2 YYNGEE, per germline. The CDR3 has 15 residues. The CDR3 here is CASSASIFSGNEQFF.

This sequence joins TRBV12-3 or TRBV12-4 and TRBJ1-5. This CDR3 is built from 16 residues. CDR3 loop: CASSPSSPAGNQPQHF.

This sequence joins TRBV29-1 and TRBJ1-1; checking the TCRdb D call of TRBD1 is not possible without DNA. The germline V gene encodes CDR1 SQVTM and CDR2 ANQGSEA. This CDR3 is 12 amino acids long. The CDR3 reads CSGLQGATEAFF.

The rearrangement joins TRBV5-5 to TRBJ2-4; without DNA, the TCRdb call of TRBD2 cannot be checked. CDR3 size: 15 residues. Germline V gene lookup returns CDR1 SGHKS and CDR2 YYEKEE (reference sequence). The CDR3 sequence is CASRGLAGTKNIQYF. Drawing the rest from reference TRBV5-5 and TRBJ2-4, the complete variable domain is DAGVTQSPTHLIKTRGQQVTLRCSPISGHKSVSWYQQVLGQGPQFIFQYYEKEERGRGNFPDRFSARQFPNYSSELNVNALLLGDSALYLCASRGLAGTKNIQYFGAGTRLSVL.

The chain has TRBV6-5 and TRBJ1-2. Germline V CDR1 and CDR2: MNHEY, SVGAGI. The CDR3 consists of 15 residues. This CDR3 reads CASSYSQWGGDGYTF.

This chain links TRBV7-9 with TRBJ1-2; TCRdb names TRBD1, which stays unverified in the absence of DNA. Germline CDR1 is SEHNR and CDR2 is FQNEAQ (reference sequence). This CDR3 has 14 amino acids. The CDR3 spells CSSSAEGQAYGYTF.

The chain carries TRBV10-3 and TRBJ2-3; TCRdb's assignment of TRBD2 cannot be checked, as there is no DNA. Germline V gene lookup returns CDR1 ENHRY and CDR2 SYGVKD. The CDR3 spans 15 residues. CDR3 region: CATYELAASTDTQYF.

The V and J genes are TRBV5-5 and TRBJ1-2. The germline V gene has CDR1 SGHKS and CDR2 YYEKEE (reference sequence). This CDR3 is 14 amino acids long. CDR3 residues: CASSLDRGLAGYTF. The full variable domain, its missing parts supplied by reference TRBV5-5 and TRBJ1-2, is DAGVTQSPTHLIKTRGQQVTLRCSPISGHKSVSWYQQVLGQGPQFIFQYYEKEERGRGNFPDRFSARQFPNYSSELNVNALLLGDSALYLCASSLDRGLAGYTFGSGTRLTVV.

This CDR3 is CASSRSFFYNEQFF. The genes are TRBV6-2 or TRBV6-3 and TRBJ2-1. This CDR3 contains 14 residues. Germline V lookup: CDR1 MNHEY, CDR2 SVGEGT.

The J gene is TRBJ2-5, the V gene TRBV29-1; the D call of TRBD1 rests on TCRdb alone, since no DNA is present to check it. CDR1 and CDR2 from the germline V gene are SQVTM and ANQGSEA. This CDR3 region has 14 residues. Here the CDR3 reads CSVEDRKGEETQYF.

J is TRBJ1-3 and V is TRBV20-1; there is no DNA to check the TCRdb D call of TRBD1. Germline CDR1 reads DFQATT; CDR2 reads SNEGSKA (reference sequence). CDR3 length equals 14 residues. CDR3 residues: CSAYGQGTGNTIYF.

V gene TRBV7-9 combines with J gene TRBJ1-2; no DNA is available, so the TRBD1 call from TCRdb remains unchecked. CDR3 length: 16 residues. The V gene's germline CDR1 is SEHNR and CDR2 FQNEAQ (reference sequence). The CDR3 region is CASNHNGQALNYGYTF.